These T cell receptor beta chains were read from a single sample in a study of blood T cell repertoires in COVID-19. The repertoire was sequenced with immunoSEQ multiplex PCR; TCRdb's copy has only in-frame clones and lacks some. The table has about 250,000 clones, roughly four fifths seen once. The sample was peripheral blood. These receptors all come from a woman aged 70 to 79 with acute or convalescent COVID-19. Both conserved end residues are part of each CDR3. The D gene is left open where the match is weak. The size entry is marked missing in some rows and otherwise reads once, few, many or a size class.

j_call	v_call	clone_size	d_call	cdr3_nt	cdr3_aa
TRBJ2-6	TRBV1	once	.	TGCACCAGCAGCCACCTGGGGGCAGGTGGGGCCAACGTCCTGACTTTC	CTSSHLGAGGANVLTF
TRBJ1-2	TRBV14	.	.	TGTGCCAGCAGCCTCCAAGTCGGGGGGCGAAATGGCTACACCTTC	CASSLQVGGRNGYTF
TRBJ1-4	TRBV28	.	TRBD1	TGTGCCAGCAGACCAACACAGGGGGTGAATGAAAAACTGTTTTTT	CASRPTQGVNEKLFF
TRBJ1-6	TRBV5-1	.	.	TGCGCCAGCAGCCCAGGGGCGGATTCACCCCTCCACTTT	CASSPGADSPLHF
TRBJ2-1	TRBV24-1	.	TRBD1	TGTGCCACCAGTGATTTGCAGGGGACAGGGGAAAGCTCCTACAATGAGCAGTTCTTC	CATSDLQGTGESSYNEQFF
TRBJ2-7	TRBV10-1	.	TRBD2	TGCGCCAGCAGCCCCGGGGGGGTCTACGAGCAGTACTTC	CASSPGGVYEQYF
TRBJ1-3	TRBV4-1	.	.	TGCGCCAGCAGCCAAGAGATGGCAGTCTCTGGAAACACCATATATTTT	CASSQEMAVSGNTIYF
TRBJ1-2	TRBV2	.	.	TGTGCCAGCAGATCCCAGGGTAGGGACTATGGCTACACCTTC	CASRSQGRDYGYTF
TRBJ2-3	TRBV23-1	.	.	TGCGCCAGCAGTCAATCCGGAGGGAGAGGCACAGATACGCAGTATTTT	CASSQSGGRGTDTQYF
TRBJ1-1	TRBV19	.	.	TGTGTCAGAGGGGTGTTGAACACTGAAGCTTTCTTT	CVRGVLNTEAFF
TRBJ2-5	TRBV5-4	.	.	TGTGCCAGCAGCTTGGATACGAGGGCCCCCCAAGAGACCCAGTACTTC	CASSLDTRAPQETQYF
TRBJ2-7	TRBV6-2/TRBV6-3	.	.	TGTGCCAGCAGTTACGAGGCCATGGCGGCCTACGAGCAGTACTTC	CASSYEAMAAYEQYF
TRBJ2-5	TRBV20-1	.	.	TGCAGTGCTAGTCGGGGTGCGGGGACCCAGTACTTC	CSASRGAGTQYF
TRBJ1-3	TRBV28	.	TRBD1	TGTGCCAGCAGTCCGGGACAGGGCCTATTTGGAAACACCATATATTTT	CASSPGQGLFGNTIYF
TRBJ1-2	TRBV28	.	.	TGTGCCAGCAGCCAAGGACAGTATGGCTACACCTTC	CASSQGQYGYTF
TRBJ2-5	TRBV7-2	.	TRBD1	TGTGCCAGCAGCTTATACACAGGGGCCGAGACCCAGTACTTC	CASSLYTGAETQYF
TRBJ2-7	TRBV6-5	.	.	TGTGCCAGCAGTTACTGGAGGAGCTCCTACGAGCAGTACTTC	CASSYWRSSYEQYF
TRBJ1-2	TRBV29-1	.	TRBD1	TGCAGCGTTTACGACAGGGGGCCTGATGGCTACACCTTC	CSVYDRGPDGYTF
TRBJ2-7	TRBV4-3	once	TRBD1	TGCGCCAGCAGCCTTACAGCGTCGGGACAGGGGATGAGCGAGCAGTACTTC	CASSLTASGQGMSEQYF
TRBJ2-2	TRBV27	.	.	TGTGCCAGCAGTTTCCAGGGCGTAAACACCGGGGAGCTGTTTTTT	CASSFQGVNTGELFF
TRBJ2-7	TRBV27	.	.	TGTGCCAGCAGTTTATCAAGCGGCTCGGGAGAGCAGTACTTC	CASSLSSGSGEQYF
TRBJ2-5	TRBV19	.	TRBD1	TGTGCCAGTAGTACGGGACAGCAAGAGACCCAGTACTTC	CASSTGQQETQYF
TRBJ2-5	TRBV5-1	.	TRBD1	TGCGCCAGCAGCTCCGGACAGGGGGCCCAAGAGACCCAGTACTTC	CASSSGQGAQETQYF
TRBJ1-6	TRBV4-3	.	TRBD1	TGCGCCAGCAGCCAAGATCCGAGGACAGGGAGCTCCTATAATTCACCCCTCCACTTT	CASSQDPRTGSSYNSPLHF
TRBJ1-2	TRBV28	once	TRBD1	TGTGCCAGCAGGTCACAGGGGGCCACTGATTGGAGCTACACCTTC	CASRSQGATDWSYTF
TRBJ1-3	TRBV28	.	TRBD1	TGTGCCAGCAGTTCACCCGGACAGGTTTTAGGAAACACCATATATTTT	CASSSPGQVLGNTIYF
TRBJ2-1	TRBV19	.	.	TGTGCCAGTAGTAGCCCCAGGGGGGCCCGGGGATACAATGAGCAGTTCTTC	CASSSPRGARGYNEQFF
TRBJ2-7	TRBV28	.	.	TGTGCCAGCACCACGAAGGTGGACAGTTCCTACGAGCAGTACTTC	CASTTKVDSSYEQYF
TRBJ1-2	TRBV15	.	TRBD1	TGTGCCACCAGCAGAGTACAGGGGGATGGCTACACCTTC	CATSRVQGDGYTF
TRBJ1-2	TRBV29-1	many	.	TGCAGCGTTGAAGTAGGGCAGGGAGGGGGATATGGCTACACCTTC	CSVEVGQGGGYGYTF
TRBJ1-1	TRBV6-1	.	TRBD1	TGTGCCAGCAGTAGAGGACAGGGGAAGGCTGAAGCTTTCTTT	CASSRGQGKAEAFF
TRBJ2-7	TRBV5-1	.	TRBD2	TGCGCCAGCAGCTTGGACGTCGGGAGGTACGAGCAGTACTTC	CASSLDVGRYEQYF